Below, 2 T cell receptor beta chains from the same sample are listed, as sequenced in a study of cytomegalovirus exposure and HLA in healthy donors. Clones were sequenced by immunoSEQ multiplex PCR, and TCRdb holds only the in-frame ones, with some missing. The sample holds under 150,000 clones, roughly 90% seen once. Sequencing was carried out using PBMCs. The receptors shown here come from a woman aged 18-29 years in good health and CMV-seropositive.

The rearrangement joins TRBV15 to TRBJ2-2, with D unresolved. The CDR3 has 14 amino acids. The germline V gene has CDR1 LNHNV and CDR2 YYDKDF (reference sequence). V dropped 4 bases and J dropped 1 base, with 7 bases sitting between them. The CDR3 region has the DNA TGTGCCACCAGCACCCGACTGAACACCGGGGAGCTGTTTTTT. Its translation is CATSTRLNTGELFF.

The chain employs TRBV7-9 and TRBJ1-5, with D hard to call. The germline gives CDR1 SEHNR, CDR2 FQNEAQ (reference sequence). Trimming stripped 5 bases from V and 6 bases from J, with 11 bases between. The CDR3 consists of 13 residues. The CDR3, as DNA: TGTGCCAGCAGCCTTAGACCAGGTCAGCCCCAGCATTTT. This sequence encodes CASSLRPGQPQHF. The full variable domain, rest sourced from reference TRBV7-9 and TRBJ1-5, is DTGVSQNPRHKITKRGQNVTFRCDPISEHNRLYWYRQTLGQGPEFLTYFQNEAQLEKSRLLSDRFSAERPKGSFSTLEIQRTEQGDSAMYLCASSLRPGQPQHFGDGTRLSIL.